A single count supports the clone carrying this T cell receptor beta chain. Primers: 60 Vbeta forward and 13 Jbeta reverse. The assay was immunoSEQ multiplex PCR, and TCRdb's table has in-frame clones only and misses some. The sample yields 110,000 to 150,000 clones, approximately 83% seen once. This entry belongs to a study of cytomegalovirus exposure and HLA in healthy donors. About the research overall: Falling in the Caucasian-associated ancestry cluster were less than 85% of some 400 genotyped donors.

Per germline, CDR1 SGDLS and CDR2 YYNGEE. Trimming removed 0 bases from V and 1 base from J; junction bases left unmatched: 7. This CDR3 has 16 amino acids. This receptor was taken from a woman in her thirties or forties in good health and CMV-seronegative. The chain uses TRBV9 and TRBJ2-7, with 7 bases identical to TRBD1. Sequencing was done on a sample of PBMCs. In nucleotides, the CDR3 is TGTGCCAGCAGCGTAGGAGGGACAGCAGCATCCTACGAGCAGTACTTC. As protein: CASSVGGTAASYEQYF.